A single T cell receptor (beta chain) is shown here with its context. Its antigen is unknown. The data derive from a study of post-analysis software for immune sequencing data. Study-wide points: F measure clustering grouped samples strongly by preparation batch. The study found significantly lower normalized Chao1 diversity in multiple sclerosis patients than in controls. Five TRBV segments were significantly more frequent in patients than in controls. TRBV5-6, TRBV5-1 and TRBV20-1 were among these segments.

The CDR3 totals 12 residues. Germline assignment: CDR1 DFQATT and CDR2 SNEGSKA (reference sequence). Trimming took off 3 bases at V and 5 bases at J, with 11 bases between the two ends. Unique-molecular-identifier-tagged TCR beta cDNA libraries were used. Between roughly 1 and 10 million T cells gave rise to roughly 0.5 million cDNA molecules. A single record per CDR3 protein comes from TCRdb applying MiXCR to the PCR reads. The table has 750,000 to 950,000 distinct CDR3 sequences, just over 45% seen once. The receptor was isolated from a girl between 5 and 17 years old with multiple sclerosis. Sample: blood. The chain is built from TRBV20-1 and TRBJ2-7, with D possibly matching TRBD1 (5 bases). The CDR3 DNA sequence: TGCAGTGCTAGCGCAGGGCTCAACGAGCAGTACTTC. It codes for CSASAGLNEQYF.